Below, one TCR beta chain is given with its context. This clonotype was seen more than once but under ten times. This receptor's antigen is unknown. The sample holds no much larger clone one base away, and base qualities are not on file. The V end loses 7 bases and the J end loses 4 bases, and a stretch of 10 bases separates them. From the cysteine up to the phenylalanine, the CDR3 has a length of 13 residues. Just the 39-base CDR3 DNA is kept, in frame starting at base 1. CDR1 and CDR2, looked up from the germline V gene (reference sequence), are SEHNR and FQNEAQ. Ficoll-Paque density gradient centrifugation was used to isolate PBMCs. TCRdb shows the sequencer as Illumina NovaSeq 6000. cDNA libraries for TCRalpha and TCRbeta were prepared by 5'RACE using constant-segment primers, with sample barcodes and unique molecular identifiers added. RNA was extracted from every sample with Trizol reagent. Libraries were amplified in two PCR steps, with a second sample barcode and Illumina TruSeq adapters added in the second step. Libraries were sequenced on an Illumina NovaSeq with 2 x 150 bp paired-end reads. The original pipeline was this. Demultiplexing of reads and collapsing into UMI-guided consensus sequences were performed with migec v1.2.7. Using mixcr v2.1.11, UMI consensuses were aligned to TRA and TRB V and J templates and then assembled into clonotypes. Expanded or contracted clonotypes were those called significant by both edgeR and NoisET, with noise models trained on biological replicates. For edgeR calls, a false discovery rate-adjusted p below 0.01 and a log2 fold-change threshold of 1 were applied. PCA with hierarchical clustering of max-normalized trajectories of the 1000 most abundant clonotypes was used as exploratory dynamics analysis. Separately sequenced CD4+ and CD8+ repertoires were used to assign the CD4 or CD8 phenotype of responding clones. Through fastp at Q25 and MiXCR, TCRdb rebuilt clones from the public reads, retaining in-frame beta chains. Entries are consolidated by CDR3 protein sequence, retaining the most common genes and DNA. The V and J calls were not made by the authors but by TCRdb's processing. The sample table records about 300,000 distinct CDR3 sequences; roughly 19% of these occur just once. Jointly, the top ten make up around 21% of the sample.

This sample stems from a study of T-cell memory formation after mild COVID-19 (dated by TCRdb to the early 2020s). In the study overall: TCR sequence clusters from the two donors were found to be largely donor specific. T-cell clones expanding and contracting after mild COVID-19 in a couple of donors were tracked by longitudinal TCRalpha and TCRbeta repertoire sequencing. Two young, previously healthy adult volunteers, one female and one male, were included in the cohort.

Overall study results and their limits: Some responding clones were detected in pre-infection memory, suggesting pre-existing cross-reactive memory T cells joined the SARS-CoV-2 response. From day 15 to 85, contracting clones showed balanced CD4/CD8 phenotypes, whereas a second wave of clones that expanded from day 15 to 37 leaned towards CD4+. The study included only a couple of mild cases, and larger cohorts that include severe cases with pre-infection samples were judged to be necessary. Contracting CD4+ clones were located mainly in the CM and EM memory subsets, whereas CD8+ clones were found to be enriched in EMRA. SARS-CoV-2 specificity was not confirmed for the second-wave clones peaking on day 37.

Sequencing was performed on PBMCs or a T cell subset sorted from them (not recorded which). Recombination linked TRBV7-9 to TRBJ2-2, with the identity of the D gene unclear. The receptor's source is a man between 18 and 29 years old who had mild COVID-19 (a few samples of this study predate the infection). The sample titles of this study are shuffled in the database, so cell type and time point are left out; the donor was told from shared clones. The CDR3 region has the sequence CASIEWGTGELFF. The DNA sequence is TGTGCCAGCATTGAATGGGGCACCGGGGAGCTGTTTTTT. The entire variable domain, with the stretches around the CDR3 drawn from the reference TRBV7-9 and TRBJ2-2 proteins, is DTGVSQNPRHKITKRGQNVTFRCDPISEHNRLYWYRQTLGQGPEFLTYFQNEAQLEKSRLLSDRFSAERPKGSFSTLEIQRTEQGDSAMYLCASIEWGTGELFFGEGSRLTVL.